What follows is one T cell receptor (beta chain) and its context. The sample has other DNA sequences that encode this CDR3 too. Profiled with immunoSEQ multiplex PCR; TCRdb holds only in-frame clones, not every one. The sample records roughly 2 million clones, approximately 96% being singletons. Germline CDR1 and CDR2: SGHRS and YFSETQ. Trimming took 0 bases from V and 2 from J; bases not matched to a gene: 2. The CDR3 runs 14 residues. This sample is part of a study of shared clonotypes between healthy human individuals. The rearrangement joins TRBV5-1 to TRBJ2-7; 7 nucleotides align to TRBD1. This TCR was sampled from a man younger than 30 in good health. Sequencing was done on a sample of naive CD4+ T cells sorted from blood. Subset defined: CD45RA+ positively selected. The CDR3 nucleotides are TGCGCCAGCAGCTTGGCCGGGACAGCCTACGAGCAGTACTTC. It yields the protein CASSLAGTAYEQYF.